Listed below are T cell receptor beta chains from one sample, sequenced in a study of blood T cells in healthy people across ages. A single record per CDR3 protein comes from TCRdb applying MiXCR to the 5' RACE reads. The data hold some 1,000,000 distinct CDR3 sequences, with almost 25% observed a single time. This sample also appeared in a second study, on T cells of mothers and their children.

Sequencing was done on a sample of blood. Receptors originate from a girl aged 2-10 years in good health. Both conserved end residues are part of each CDR3. D genes are given only for firm matches. Clone size appears in some rows only: once, few, many, or a class for an expanded clone.

j_call clone_size v_call d_call cdr3_nt cdr3_aa
TRBJ2-5 few TRBV4-3 TRBD2 TGCGCCAGCAGCCAAGAATGGGGGTGGGAGGGACTGGGCCAAGAGACCCAGTACTTC CASSQEWGWEGLGQETQYF
TRBJ2-5 many TRBV7-2 . TGTGCCAGCAGCTTGGTAGCAGCTCAAGAGACCCAGTACTTC CASSLVAAQETQYF
TRBJ1-2 . TRBV3-1 TRBD1 TGTGCCAGCAGCCCTTCAACAGGGGGCAGCTATGGCTACGCCTTC CASSPSTGGSYGYAF
TRBJ2-7 few TRBV7-3 . TGTGCCAGCAGCTTAAGCCCGGTAGGGTACGAGCAGTACTTC CASSLSPVGYEQYF
TRBJ2-1 . TRBV5-6 . TGTGCCGGCAGTGGGGGGAACAATGAGCAGTTCTTC CAGSGGNNEQFF
TRBJ2-5 . TRBV6-5 . TGTGCCAGCAGTTCGGCGGGGGCTGAAGAGACCCAGTACTTC CASSSAGAEETQYF
TRBJ2-1 . TRBV7-2 TRBD2 TGTGCCAGCAGCTCCAACGGACTAGCGGGAGGGCCGACAAATGAGCAGTTCTTC CASSSNGLAGGPTNEQFF
TRBJ2-1 . TRBV5-1 TRBD2 TGCGCCAGCAGCTTGACTCGCGGGAGGTATGAGCAGTTCTTC CASSLTRGRYEQFF
TRBJ2-5 few TRBV27 . TGTGCCAGCAGTTTCCTGCCCGAGACTAACCAAGAGACCCAGTACTTC CASSFLPETNQETQYF
TRBJ1-1 few TRBV7-9 . TGTGCCACCGCAGGTAGGATTTCGAACACTGAAGCTTTCTTT CATAGRISNTEAFF
TRBJ2-2 . TRBV3-1 . TGTGCCAGCAGCCAAGACGGCGCGAACACCGGGGAGCTGTTTTTT CASSQDGANTGELFF
TRBJ2-1 . TRBV28 TRBD2 TGTGCCAGCAGTCCAACGGGACTAGTAAATGAGCAGTTCTTC CASSPTGLVNEQFF
TRBJ1-4 . TRBV7-6 TRBD1 TGTGCCAGCAGAGAGGAGGAGGGGGCAGAAAAACTGTTTTTT CASREEEGAEKLFF
TRBJ2-6 few TRBV10-3 . TGTGCCATCGGTTCAGGGTTCACTGGTGCCAACGTCCTGACTTTC CAIGSGFTGANVLTF
TRBJ2-7 . TRBV6-6 . TGTGCCAGCAGTTATGGTACGAACGAGCAGTACTTC CASSYGTNEQYF
TRBJ2-7 . TRBV20-1 . TGCAGTGCCCTAAACCTAGCGAAGAGCTCCTACGAGCAGTACTTC CSALNLAKSSYEQYF
TRBJ1-2 . TRBV11-3 . TGTGCCAGCAGCTCCCGCGGACGGGTAGCTAACTATGGCTACACCTTC CASSSRGRVANYGYTF
TRBJ1-5 . TRBV4-3 . TGCGCCAGCAGCCAAGATCAATATCAGCCCCAGCATTTT CASSQDQYQPQHF
TRBJ1-4 few TRBV7-8 . TGTGCCAGCAGCCAAGGGGACTACAGACTGTTTTTT CASSQGDYRLFF
TRBJ2-1 few TRBV12-5 . TGTGCTAGTGGGGCCTTGGGGGGAGGCTACAATGAGCAGTTCTTC CASGALGGGYNEQFF
TRBJ2-7 . TRBV6-1 . TGTGCCAGCAGTCCCATGGAGGGCCAGAGGTACGAGCAGTACTTC CASSPMEGQRYEQYF
TRBJ1-2 . TRBV6-6 . TGTGCCAGCAGCCGCAGTACTTCTAACTATGGCTACACCTTC CASSRSTSNYGYTF
TRBJ1-4 few TRBV28 . TGTGCCAGCAGTTTATGGCAGGGAAATGAAAAACTGTTTTTT CASSLWQGNEKLFF
TRBJ2-2 once TRBV18 TRBD2 TGTGCCAGCTCTCCGACTAGCGAGAAGCCCTTCACCGGGGAGCTGTTTTTT CASSPTSEKPFTGELFF
TRBJ1-4 few TRBV2 . TGTGCCACCTCACAGGGCCTCTATGAAAAACTGTTTTTT CATSQGLYEKLFF
TRBJ2-7 few TRBV12-3/TRBV12-4 . TGTGCCAGCAGTTTTGGGGGGGCAGCCTACGAGCAGTACTTC CASSFGGAAYEQYF
TRBJ2-1 . TRBV28 . TGTGCCAGCAACCTAGCGCGACCCTACAATGAGCAGTTCTTC CASNLARPYNEQFF
TRBJ2-1 few TRBV27 TRBD2 TGTGCCAGCAGTCCACTAGCGGGAGCGGTCAATGAGCAGTTCTTC CASSPLAGAVNEQFF
TRBJ2-1 . TRBV27 . TGTGCCAGCAGTTTATCGAGTCAGAATGAGCGGTTCTTC CASSLSSQNERFF
TRBJ1-2 . TRBV4-3 TRBD1 TGCGCCAGCAGCCAAGTAGAGCGGGGACAGGGGAACTATGGCTACACCTTC CASSQVERGQGNYGYTF
TRBJ1-2 . TRBV24-1 TRBD1 TGTGCCGCGTCCCGGGACAGCTATGGCTACACCTTC CAASRDSYGYTF
TRBJ2-7 . TRBV20-1 TRBD2 TGCAGTGCTAGAGATCGGGGGGACGAGCAGTACTTC CSARDRGDEQYF
TRBJ1-1 many TRBV29-1 . TGCAGCGTTGTCGGGAACACTGAAGCTTTCTTT CSVVGNTEAFF
TRBJ1-2 few TRBV12-3/TRBV12-4 . TGTGCCAGCAGTTCCCATTCGACAGCCGGGGATGGCTACACCTTC CASSSHSTAGDGYTF
TRBJ1-2 . TRBV4-1 . TGCGCCAGCAGCCAGCGACAGGTTGGACCTAACTATGGCTACACCTTC CASSQRQVGPNYGYTF
TRBJ2-7 . TRBV20-1 TRBD2 TGCAGTGCTAGCCTAGCGGGAGCCGGTGGGGCCTACGAGCAGTACTTC CSASLAGAGGAYEQYF
TRBJ2-1 . TRBV5-1 TRBD2 TGCGCCAGCAGCTTGGCCCCTACTAGCGGGAGGGCCCTCAATGAGCAGTTCTTC CASSLAPTSGRALNEQFF
TRBJ2-2 . TRBV10-3 . TGTGCCATCAGTTGGCTCCCGGACACCGGGGAGCTGTTTTTT CAISWLPDTGELFF
TRBJ2-1 . TRBV20-1 TRBD2 TGCAGTGCTAGGTCTAGCGGGTACAATGAGCAGTTCTTC CSARSSGYNEQFF
TRBJ2-7 few TRBV20-1 . TGCAGTGCTAGAGACCCTAGTGGGGGGCCCGAGCAGTACTTC CSARDPSGGPEQYF
TRBJ1-4 few TRBV27 . TGTGCCAGCACTTCAAGGTGGAGGGGGGATGAAAAACTGTTTTTT CASTSRWRGDEKLFF
TRBJ2-1 few TRBV7-7 . TGTGCTAGCAGTGACGGGAGCGCGTCCTACAATGAGCAGTTCTTC CASSDGSASYNEQFF
TRBJ2-7 few TRBV4-2 . TGTGCCAGCAGCCAAGAGGAGGGGCAGGGGCGCGAGCAGTACTTC CASSQEEGQGREQYF
TRBJ1-2 . TRBV6-4 TRBD1 TGTGCCAGCAGATTAGACAGGGGGCTGGTTGGCTACACCTTC CASRLDRGLVGYTF
TRBJ1-5 . TRBV29-1 . TGCAGCGCCGGTACAGGCATCAATCAGCCCCAGCATTTT CSAGTGINQPQHF
TRBJ2-2 . TRBV28 . TGTGCCAGCAGTTCGACAGGCCCGAACACCGGGGAGCTGTTTTTT CASSSTGPNTGELFF
TRBJ2-3 . TRBV3-1 . TGTGCCAGCAGCCAAGGACAGCCTACCACAGATACGCAGTATTTT CASSQGQPTTDTQYF
TRBJ2-3 few TRBV20-1 TRBD2 TGCAGTGCTAGAGACCCTCGGGGGGCAGATACGCAGTATTTT CSARDPRGADTQYF
TRBJ2-1 few TRBV29-1 TRBD2 TGCAGCGTCGGTCGCGGGGGGGCCGGTGAGCAGTTCTTC CSVGRGGAGEQFF